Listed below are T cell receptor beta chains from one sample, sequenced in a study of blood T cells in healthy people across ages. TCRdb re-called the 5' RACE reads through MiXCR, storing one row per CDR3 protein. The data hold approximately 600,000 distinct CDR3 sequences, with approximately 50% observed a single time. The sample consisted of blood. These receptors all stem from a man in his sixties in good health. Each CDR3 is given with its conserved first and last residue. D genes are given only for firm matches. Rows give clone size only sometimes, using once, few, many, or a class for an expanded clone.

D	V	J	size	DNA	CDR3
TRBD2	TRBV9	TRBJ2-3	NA	TGTGCCAGCAGCGTAGCTCGGACTAGTACAGATACGCAGTATTTT	CASSVARTSTDTQYF
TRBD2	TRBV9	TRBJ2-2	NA	TGTGCCAGCAGCCTAACTAGCGGGACCGGGGAGCTGTTTTTT	CASSLTSGTGELFF
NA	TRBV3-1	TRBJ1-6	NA	TGTGCCAGCAGCCAAGACAGGGGAGGCGGTTCACCCCTCCACTTT	CASSQDRGGGSPLHF
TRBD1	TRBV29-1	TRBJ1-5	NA	TGCAGCGTTTTACCAGGGGGAGGGGGTCAGCCCCAGCATTTT	CSVLPGGGGQPQHF
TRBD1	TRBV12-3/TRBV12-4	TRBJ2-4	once	TGTGCCAGCAGTATCAGGGGGTCTAAAAACATTCAGTACTTC	CASSIRGSKNIQYF
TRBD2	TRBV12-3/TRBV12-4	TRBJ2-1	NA	TGTGCCAGCAGCACTGGGACTAGCGGGGGGGTTGGTCATGAGCAGTTCTTC	CASSTGTSGGVGHEQFF
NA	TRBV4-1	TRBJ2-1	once	TGCGCCAGCAGCCTTACGGACACCTCCTACAATGAGCAGTTCTTC	CASSLTDTSYNEQFF
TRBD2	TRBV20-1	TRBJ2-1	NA	TGCAGTGCTAGAGGGGTACTAGCGGGGGGTACCTATGAGCAGTTCTTC	CSARGVLAGGTYEQFF
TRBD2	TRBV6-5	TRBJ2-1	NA	TGTGCCAGCAGTTACTCCGGGACTACCCGAATGGGCAATGAGCAGTTCTTC	CASSYSGTTRMGNEQFF
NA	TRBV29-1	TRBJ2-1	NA	TGCAGCGTTATTGGATACAATGAGCAGTTCTTC	CSVIGYNEQFF
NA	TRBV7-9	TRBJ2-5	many	TGTGCCAGCTTCCACGGGGGTCAAGAGACCCAGTACTTC	CASFHGGQETQYF
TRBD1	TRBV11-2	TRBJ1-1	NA	TGTGCCAGCAGCTTAGGCCACGGGACAGGGGGGACTGAAGCTTTCTTT	CASSLGHGTGGTEAFF
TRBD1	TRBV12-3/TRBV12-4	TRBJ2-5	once	TGTGCCAGCGCTAGGGGGCAGAGCCAAGAGACCCAGTACTTC	CASARGQSQETQYF
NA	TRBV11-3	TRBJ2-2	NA	TGTGCCAGCAGCTTAGGCGGAGATGGTACCGGGGAGCTGTTTTTT	CASSLGGDGTGELFF
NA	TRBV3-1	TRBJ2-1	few	TGTGCCAGCAGCCAAGTTGACAGCCGAGATGAGCAGTTCTTC	CASSQVDSRDEQFF
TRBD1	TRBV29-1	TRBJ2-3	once	TGCAGCGTTGAAGCCGGACAGACAGGGGGAGATACGCAGTATTTT	CSVEAGQTGGDTQYF
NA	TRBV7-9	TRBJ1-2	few	TGTGCCAGCAGCTTAATAGCAGGGCCACACTATGGCTACACCTTC	CASSLIAGPHYGYTF
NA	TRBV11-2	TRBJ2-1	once	TGTGCCAGCAGCTTAGTTGGGGGGTTTGGGCAGGATGAGTTCTTC	CASSLVGGFGQDEFF
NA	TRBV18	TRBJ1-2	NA	TGTGCCAGCTCACCACGGGCACAGGTCGTCGAGAGAGGCTACACCTTC	CASSPRAQVVERGYTF
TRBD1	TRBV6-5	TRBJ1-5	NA	TGTGCCAGCAGTAGGGGACAGGCCTATAGCAATCAGCCCCAGCATTTT	CASSRGQAYSNQPQHF
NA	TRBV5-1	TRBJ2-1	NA	TGCGCCAGCAGTTCCGACACCGGCTCCTACAATGAGCAGTTCTTC	CASSSDTGSYNEQFF
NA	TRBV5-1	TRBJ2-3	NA	TGCGCCAGCAGCGGGGGGAGACAGCCTGTCTCAGGGGATACGCAGTATTTT	CASSGGRQPVSGDTQYF
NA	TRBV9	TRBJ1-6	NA	TGTGCCAGCAGTCCTCGGGGGGACGTGAGCTCCTATAATTCACCCCTCCACTTT	CASSPRGDVSSYNSPLHF
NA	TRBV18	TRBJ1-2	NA	TGTGCCAGCTCACCACTCACAACAGAGTTAGGCTATGGCTACACCTTC	CASSPLTTELGYGYTF
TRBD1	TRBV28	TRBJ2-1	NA	TGTGCCAGCAGTTTTCTGCGGACAGGGGACAATGAGCAGTTCTTC	CASSFLRTGDNEQFF
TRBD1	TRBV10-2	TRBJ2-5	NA	TGCGCCAGCAGTGAGTGGACAGGGCAAAGCCAAGAGACCCAGTACTTC	CASSEWTGQSQETQYF
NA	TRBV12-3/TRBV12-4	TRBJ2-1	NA	TGTGCCAGCAGTCGCAGCGGGCCTAATGAGCAGTTCTTC	CASSRSGPNEQFF
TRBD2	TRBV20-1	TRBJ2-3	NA	TGCAGTGCTCATCTAGCGGGGGGTTCAGATACGCAGTATTTT	CSAHLAGGSDTQYF
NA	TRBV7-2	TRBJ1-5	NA	TGTGCCAGCAGCCCGTCCTTTGGGAATAGCAATCAGCCCCAGCATTTT	CASSPSFGNSNQPQHF
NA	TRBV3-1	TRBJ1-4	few	TGTGCCAGCAGCCAATTATCAGGGCCGGGGGAAAAACTGTTTTTT	CASSQLSGPGEKLFF
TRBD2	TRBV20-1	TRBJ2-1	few	TGCAGTGCTAGAGACCCCCGGACTAGCGGGGGGGCCAGTGAGCAGTTCTTC	CSARDPRTSGGASEQFF
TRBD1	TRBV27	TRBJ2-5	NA	TGTGCCAGCAGTTCGCTCGCCGGGACAGGGTTGAAGACCCAGTACTTC	CASSSLAGTGLKTQYF
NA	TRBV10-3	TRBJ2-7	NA	TGTGCCATCTCAAACAGGGAAGACGAGCAGTACTTC	CAISNREDEQYF
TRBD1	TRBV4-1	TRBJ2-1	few	TGCGCCAGCAGCCAGGGACAGGGGGCGAACCATGAGCAGTTCTTC	CASSQGQGANHEQFF
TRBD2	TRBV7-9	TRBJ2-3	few	TGTGCCAGCAGCCGGGAGGCCGTCACTGATACGCAGTATTTT	CASSREAVTDTQYF